This T cell receptor (beta chain) comes out of a study of metastatic and nonmetastatic thyroid tumors. Overall study: Across peripheral blood and tumor or nodule tissue samples taken from malignant and benign thyroid patients, the repertoires were compared with one another.

In regard to this clone: As yet, its antigen is unknown. Just one base apart from a much larger clone, this may be a read error. Additional DNA sequences in this sample encode the identical CDR3.

V lost 4 bases and J lost 8, with 21 bases in between. This CDR3 is built from 16 residues. Germline CDR1 SGHRS, CDR2 YFSETQ. Prior to thyroid surgery, none of the patients had received any treatment. Study-level findings and limits: It was reportedly found that TCR beta diversity was significantly higher in malignant thyroid tumors than in benign nodules, a difference seen in both blood and tumor samples.

TCRdb re-called the PCR reads with MiXCR. Here the sample spans over 25,000 clones, roughly 6.8% being singletons. This TCR was sampled from a female donor with papillary thyroid cancer or a benign thyroid nodule (not recorded which). Some clones in this sample may be carry-over from other donors' samples. The sample comprised blood. The rearrangement links TRBV5-1 to TRBJ1-4, with D possibly matching TRBD1 (5 bases). The CDR3 DNA reads TGCGCCAGCAGCCCTGGAAGCAGGGTCCGTGAGGAAAAACTGTTTTTT. Encoded protein: CASSPGSRVREEKLFF.